The clone carrying this T cell receptor (beta chain) appeared a few times. Per the germline V gene, CDR1 is MRHNA and CDR2 is SNTAGT. The V gene lost 3 bases and the J gene lost 2 bases, with 13 bases spanning the gap. The CDR3 extends over 16 amino acids. MiXCR, applied by TCRdb to the reads, yields one record per CDR3 protein. The data hold 150,000 or so distinct CDR3 sequences, with 20% to 25% observed a single time. These data originate in a study of T cell repertoires in cytomegalovirus infection. The clonotype comes from a human donor in good health (CMV status not recorded). Some clones in this sample may be carry-over from other donors' samples. This chain joins TRBV6-4 and TRBJ2-2; weak D call: TRBD2 (6 bases). Input material: PBMCs. CDR3: CASSDRAGDNTGELFF. The CDR3 DNA reads TGTGCCAGCAGTGATAGAGCGGGCGACAACACCGGGGAGCTGTTTTTT.